The sequence of this TCR beta chain was determined in a study of cytomegalovirus exposure and HLA in healthy donors (dated by TCRdb to about 2017). In terms of the full investigation: An earlier analysis of several hundred of the donors reported 250 to 300 Gb of sequence data and approximately 110 million unique TCR beta sequences from roughly 200 million T cells. An early release that covered about 640 HLA-typed donors contained about 300 gigabases of sequencing data and 65 million to 100 million unique TCR sequences. The genetic ancestry cluster associated with self-reported Caucasian donors included roughly 84% of the 398 genotyped donors. The study aimed to test whether signatures of past pathogen exposure could be identified by cataloging public T cell receptors. The study used immunosequencing to profile the T cell repertoires of several hundred subjects and linked those repertoires to cytomegalovirus serostatus. A separate validation cohort of 100 to 150 different subjects was used in addition to the approximately 700-subject first cohort. The study combined high-throughput TCR immunosequencing, statistical association of individual TCRs with disease status, and machine learning to predict cytomegalovirus infection status. A later analysis re-examined previously published TCR beta repertoires from more than 550 donors and added high-resolution HLA genotyping to investigate patterns of TCR occurrence. Rather than using new phenotypic data, the later analysis identified candidate immune exposures from TCR beta sequences and from how often those sequences occurred across donors. An earlier analysis of 450 to 750 of the donors used high-throughput TCR beta sequencing to judge whether each TCR beta V gene segment behaved as functional or pseudogenic. Donor age, sex, ethnicity and CMV serostatus were compiled alongside the repertoire data. A later genetic analysis took genome-wide SNP genotypes for about 65% of the 666 donors and used that subset as a discovery cohort. Every repertoire in the discovery cohort had been generated on one and the same sequencing platform. Class I and class II HLA loci were covered by the typing at four-digit resolution. The number of donors typed differed by locus, with 629-630 for A, B, C, DRB1 and DQB1, around 500 for DQA1, 600 to 610 for DPA1, and 450 to 480 for DPB1. Roughly five DR-DQ haplotypes were treated as single units for association and clustering because of strong linkage in the cohort. Across approximately 400 genotyped donors of the cohort, an average of roughly 200,000 unique TCR beta nucleotide sequences per donor were sequenced, and 15% to 20% of those sequences were non-productive.

To prepare the library, the immunoSEQ multiplex PCR assay was applied. The multiplex PCR relied on a mix of 60 forward primers for TCR Vbeta segments and 13 reverse primers for TCR Jbeta segments. Amplification of the CDR3 region of rearranged TCR beta genes was performed with a multiplex PCR assay on genomic DNA. On the Illumina HiSeq System, the amplified TCR beta libraries were sequenced as 87-base-pair reads. Per the authors' processing: A later analysis counted about 82 million unique TCR beta chains across the 666 repertoires, and about 10 million of these chains were shared by at least two donors. Raw reads were error-corrected and collapsed into unique sequences by a nearest-neighbor algorithm in which closely related sequences were merged to remove PCR and sequencing errors. V, D and J gene segments were assigned by aligning CDR3 sequences to IMGT reference sequences. For a sequence to be retained, at least a six-nucleotide match to both a V gene segment and a J gene segment was required. Rearrangements were classified as productive when the CDR3 lacked stop codons and remained in frame with V and J, and all other rearrangements were classified as non-productive. CDR3 was defined according to IMGT convention as the region running from the second conserved V-encoded cysteine to the conserved J-encoded phenylalanine. The earlier analysis of fewer than 700 of the donors excluded sequences that lacked an unambiguous match to a single V gene segment. In an earlier analysis of 587 of the donors, V segments were called functional above 56.7% productive rearrangements and were called segregating when the between-donor standard deviation exceeded 5%. A statistical classification framework was built to diagnose cytomegalovirus status from the catalog of TCR beta chain sequences. V and J gene assignment, in a later analysis, came from comparing TCR nucleotide sequences with IMGT/GENE-DB human TR gene sequences. A later analysis assigned CDR3 sequences and most-parsimonious VDJ recombination scenarios with the TCRdist pipeline. A later analysis defined each TCR beta chain by its CDR3 amino acid sequence plus V-gene family, and excluded reads lacking a unique V-gene family. To address suspected cross-contamination and a sequencing artifact, a later analysis removed 592 highly shared, low-generation-probability nucleotide sequences. A later analysis calculated a clonal expansion index for each public chain from normalized within-repertoire ranks of inferred template counts. A later analysis computed generation probabilities with a VDJ recombination model fitted to out-of-frame rearrangements, and checked the results against IGoR. A later analysis scored TCR-TCR, TCR-HLA and TCR-CMV co-occurrence with hypergeometric tests, applying a repertoire-size bias correction to TCR pairs. To estimate false discovery rates, a later analysis permuted the HLA or CMV assignments 20 times. In a later analysis, co-occurring TCRs were grouped using DBSCAN, and TCRdist sequence similarity was added for clustering within HLA-allele-positive subsets. Repertoires with fewer than 30,000 or more than 120,000 public chains, plus five repertoires with anomalous nucleotide sharing, were excluded from co-occurrence clustering. In TCRdb, the immuneACCESS table is reduced to in-frame sequences with V and J assigned. These tables do not hold every clone; where another copy was compared, an unresolved V gene accounts for under half, and the others remain unexplained. That table furnishes V, J and clone size, whereas the DNA furnished D and trimming. In this sample the table shows approximately 170,000 clones, 73% of which occur a single time. Approximately 5.1% of the sample is held by the ten biggest clonotypes.

The CDR3 has 15 amino acids, counting the end cysteine and phenylalanine. Here the CDR3 DNA is all that survives: 45 bases in frame from base 1. V is cut by 2 bases and J by 1 base, and the space between the germline ends is 10 bases. The germline V gene supplies CDR1 SGHAT and CDR2 FQNNGV. The cohort was made up of around 720 healthy bone marrow donors. At the time of sampling, every cohort member was nominally healthy, though immune exposures that went unrecorded were likely present. The donor was CMV seropositive and was included in the group of approximately 310 seropositive cohort members. Each donor provided a peripheral blood sample, and peripheral blood mononuclear cells were used for TCR beta sequencing. Genomic DNA was extracted from the blood cell samples with the Qiagen DNeasy Blood Extraction Kit. Of note for this clone: No cognate antigen has been identified for it. There are no base qualities to consult, and no much larger clone falls within one base.

Summary of the overall study and its limitations: A further reported finding was that TCR beta sequences accurately predicted the HLA-A and HLA-B alleles for most subjects in the first cohort. This cohort had only TCR beta chains sequenced, and the lack of alpha or paired-chain data limited which features could be detected. Some IMGT-functional V segments, including TRBV6-2 and TRBV6-3, could not be told apart with the 87-base-pair reads, so those segments were excluded. It was suggested by the authors that the approach could potentially be generalized to other disease states and immunological phenotypes. In an earlier analysis of over 550 of the donors, most TCR beta V segments were observed in productive rearrangements about 87% or about 30% of the time, broadly matching IMGT annotations. In both the original and validation cohorts, the classifier was reported to diagnose cytomegalovirus status with high specificity and sensitivity. A later analysis associated 17,000 or so TCR beta sequences with specific HLA alleles at a false discovery rate of 0.05. HLA typing was unavailable for some donors at each locus, so association tests used only the typed subset. In a later analysis, HLA-associated TCR beta chains were found to be more clonally expanded and to have lower generation probabilities than equally common non-associated chains. V-gene and J-gene trimming of TCR beta chains was associated with a missense DCLRE1C variant in a later genetic analysis, and the association was replicated in an independent cohort. According to a later genetic analysis, donors in an Asian-associated ancestry cluster had fewer N-insertions in productive TCRs than the approximately 630-donor mean. A few of the identified cytomegalovirus-associated TCR beta chains were confirmed in vitro to be specific for cytomegalovirus antigens. When HLA alleles, especially DR and DQ, strongly co-occurred, TCR associations were difficult to assign to individual alleles. Several of the top co-occurrence clusters appeared to be linked to parvovirus B19, influenza, CMV and Epstein-Barr virus, according to a later analysis. The earlier analysis of some 540 of the donors excluded some 16 rarely observed V segments, including chromosome 9 orphons, because counts were too low. The presence/absence analyses assumed that sequencing depth was roughly uniform across donors, and that assumption may not be true. Most TCR sequences were observed very rarely across donors, whereas some public TCRs were present in many individuals. In a later analysis, the rate of TCR association differed among HLA loci, with DRB1 alleles having the most associated TCRs and HLA-C alleles having the fewest. A later analysis found that most CMV-associated TCR beta chains appeared HLA-restricted, with HLA associations seemingly driven largely by CMV exposure. A total of fewer than 200 TCR beta chains were listed by the study as associated with cytomegalovirus. Correlated functional status among segregating V segments might reflect linkage disequilibrium, but an unknown experimental factor could not be ruled out. The sequencing pipeline was judged likely to have produced a cluster of highly shared sequence variants as a technical artifact. CMV serostatus was the only immune exposure information available for the cohort.

The sequence links TRBV11-2 to TRBJ2-3; TRBD1 is a weak D gene call, 5 bases matching. The TCR was taken from a woman aged 18-35 years in good health and CMV-seropositive. Source material: PBMCs. The bases read TGTGCCAGCAGCTTATTTGACAGAGGCACAGATACGCAGTATTTT. Protein translation: CASSLFDRGTDTQYF.